This TCR beta chain appears in the sequencing data of a study of early T cells in non-severe SARS-CoV-2 infection (dated by TCRdb to the early 2020s). Notes on the research overall: Because TCR sequencing was done on bulk RNA from unsorted whole blood, the alpha and beta chains could not be paired. Broader findings and caveats from the paper: Matching against VDJdb was skewed toward anti-spike CD8 responses, likely underestimated virus-specific expansions, and missed private and CD4 specificities.

A case-control design nested within a healthcare worker cohort in London, UK, was used, with weekly nasopharyngeal swab PCR tests and blood sampling performed. Between 23 and 31 March 2020, the week of the UK lockdown, healthcare workers were enrolled and then followed up weekly for as long as 16 weeks. The CDR3 holds 14 amino acids from the cysteine to the phenylalanine. Only CDR3 DNA remains: 42 bases, in frame from the first base. According to the germline V gene (reference sequence), CDR1 reads SEHNR and CDR2 reads FQNEAQ. V is reduced by 1 base and J by 2 bases, leaving a spacing of 9 bases between them. The library relied on 5' RACE. Sequencing used a NextSeq 500. Unique molecular identifiers were attached to individual cDNA molecules in the TCR library protocol so that sequencing error and PCR bias could be corrected. TCR alpha and beta chains were both sequenced, and the abundances of alpha and beta sequences in each sample were closely correlated with each other. As for the original processing: V gene, J gene and CDR3 annotation of TCR sequences was performed with Decombinator V4. Expanded TCRs were defined as changing significantly between any two time points under a Poisson model with p below 0.0001. TCR abundances were normalised to the total number of TCRs sequenced per sample and expressed as counts per million. TRAV1-2 paired with TRAJ12, TRAJ20 or TRAJ33 defined MAIT TCRs, while TRAV10 paired with TRAJ18 defined iNKT TCRs. A search of VDJdb, accessed on 1 November 2021, was run for TCRs annotated to CMV, EBV and SARS-CoV-2, with TCRs annotated for multiple antigens excluded. The public sequencing data were trimmed at Q25 with fastp and processed into clonotypes with MiXCR by TCRdb, which kept only in-frame beta chains. Each entry is one CDR3 protein sequence, shown with its most common DNA and genes. The V and J calls were not made by the authors but by TCRdb's processing. The sample includes 50,000 to 70,000 distinct CDR3 sequences, with roughly 8% observed a single time. In total, the top ten clones hold approximately 3.1% of the sample.

This clonotype was observed many times. Its antigen remains undetermined. There are no base qualities to consult, and no much larger clone falls within one base. This chain is built from TRBV7-9 and TRBJ2-7; no D gene is confidently identified. The TCR sequence derives from an adult who was a healthcare worker with PCR-confirmed SARS-CoV-2 infection or an uninfected control (not recorded which). Specimen: whole blood. The DNA is TGTGCCAGCAGCTTAGTCGGCTCTACCTACGAGCAGTACTTC. This yields the protein CASSLVGSTYEQYF.